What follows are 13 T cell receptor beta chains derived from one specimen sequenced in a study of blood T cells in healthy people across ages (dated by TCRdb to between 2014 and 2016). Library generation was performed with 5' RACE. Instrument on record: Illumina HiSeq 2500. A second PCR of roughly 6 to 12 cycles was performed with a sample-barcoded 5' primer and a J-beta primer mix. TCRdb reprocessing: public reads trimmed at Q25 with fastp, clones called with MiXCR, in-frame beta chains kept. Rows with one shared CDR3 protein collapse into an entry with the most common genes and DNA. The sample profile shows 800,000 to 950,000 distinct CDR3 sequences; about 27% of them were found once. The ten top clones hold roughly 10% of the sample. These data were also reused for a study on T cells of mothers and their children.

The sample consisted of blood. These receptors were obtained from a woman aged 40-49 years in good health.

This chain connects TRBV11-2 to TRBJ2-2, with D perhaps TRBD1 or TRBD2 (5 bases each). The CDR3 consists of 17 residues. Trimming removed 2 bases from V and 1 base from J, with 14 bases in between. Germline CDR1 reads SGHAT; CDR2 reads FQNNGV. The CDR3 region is CASSLWFGTVNTGELFF. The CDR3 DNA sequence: TGTGCCAGCAGCTTATGGTTCGGGACCGTGAACACCGGGGAGCTGTTTTTT.

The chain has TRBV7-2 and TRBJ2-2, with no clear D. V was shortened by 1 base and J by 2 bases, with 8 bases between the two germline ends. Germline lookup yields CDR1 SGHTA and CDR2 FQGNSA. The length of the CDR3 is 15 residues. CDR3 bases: TGTGCCAGCAGCTTAGGTAGCAGCAACACCGGGGAGCTGTTTTTT. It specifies CASSLGSSNTGELFF.

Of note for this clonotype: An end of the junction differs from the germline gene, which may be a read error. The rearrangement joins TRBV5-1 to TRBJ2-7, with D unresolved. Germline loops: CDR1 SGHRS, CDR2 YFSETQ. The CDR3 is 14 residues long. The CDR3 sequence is CASSFGVRSYELYF. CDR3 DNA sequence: TGCGCCAGCAGCTTTGGGGTTCGCTCCTACGAGCTGTACTTC.

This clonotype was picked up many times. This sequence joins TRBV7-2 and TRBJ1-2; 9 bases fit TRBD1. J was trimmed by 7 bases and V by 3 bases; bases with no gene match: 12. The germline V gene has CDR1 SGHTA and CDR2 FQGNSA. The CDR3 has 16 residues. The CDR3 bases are TGTGCCAGCAGCTTTACCCAGCCGGGACAGGGCCCTGGCTACACCTTC. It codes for CASSFTQPGQGPGYTF.

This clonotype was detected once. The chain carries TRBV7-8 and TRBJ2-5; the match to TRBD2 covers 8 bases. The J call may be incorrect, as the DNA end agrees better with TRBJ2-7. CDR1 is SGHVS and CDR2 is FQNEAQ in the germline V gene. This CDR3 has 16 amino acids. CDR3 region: CASSLEKGLGGYEQYF. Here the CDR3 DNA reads TGTGCCAGCAGCTTAGAAAAGGGACTAGGGGGGTACGAGCAGTACTTC.

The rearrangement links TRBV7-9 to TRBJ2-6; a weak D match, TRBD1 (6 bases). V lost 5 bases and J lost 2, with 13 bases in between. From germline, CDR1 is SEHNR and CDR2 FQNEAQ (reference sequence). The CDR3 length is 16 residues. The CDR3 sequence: CASSIQGITGANVLTF. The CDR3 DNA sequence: TGTGCCAGCAGCATACAGGGAATCACTGGGGCCAACGTCCTGACTTTC. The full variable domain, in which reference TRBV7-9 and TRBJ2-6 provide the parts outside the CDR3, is DTGVSQNPRHKITKRGQNVTFRCDPISEHNRLYWYRQTLGQGPEFLTYFQNEAQLEKSRLLSDRFSAERPKGSFSTLEIQRTEQGDSAMYLCASSIQGITGANVLTFGAGSRLTVL.

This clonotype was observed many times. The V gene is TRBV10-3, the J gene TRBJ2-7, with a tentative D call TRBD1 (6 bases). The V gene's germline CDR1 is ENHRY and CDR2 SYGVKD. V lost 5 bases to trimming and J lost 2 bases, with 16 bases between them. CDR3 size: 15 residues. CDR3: CAISSGTTNPYEQYF. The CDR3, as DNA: TGTGCCATCAGTTCCGGGACAACTAACCCCTACGAGCAGTACTTC.

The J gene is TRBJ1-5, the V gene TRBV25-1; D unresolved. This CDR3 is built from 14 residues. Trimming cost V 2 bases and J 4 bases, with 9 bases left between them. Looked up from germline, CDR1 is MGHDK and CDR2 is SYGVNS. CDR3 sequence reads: CASSEGQTNQPQHF. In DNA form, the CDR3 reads TGTGCCAGCAGTGAAGGTCAGACTAATCAGCCCCAGCATTTT.

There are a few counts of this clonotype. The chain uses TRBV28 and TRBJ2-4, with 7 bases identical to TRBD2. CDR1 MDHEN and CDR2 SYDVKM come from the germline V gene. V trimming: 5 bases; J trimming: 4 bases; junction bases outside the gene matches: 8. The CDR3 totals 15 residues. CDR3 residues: CASSTRGDGKNIQYF. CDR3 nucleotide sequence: TGTGCCAGCAGTACTCGGGGGGACGGGAAAAACATTCAGTACTTC.

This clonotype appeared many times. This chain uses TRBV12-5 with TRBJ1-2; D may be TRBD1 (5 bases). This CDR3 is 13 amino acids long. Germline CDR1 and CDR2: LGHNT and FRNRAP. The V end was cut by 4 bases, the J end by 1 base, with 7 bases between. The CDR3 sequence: CASGSTVNYGYTF. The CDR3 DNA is TGTGCTAGTGGTTCGACAGTTAACTATGGCTACACCTTC.

CDR3: CASTLGQPNQPQHF. The CDR3 bases are TGTGCCAGCACCCTGGGACAGCCTAATCAGCCCCAGCATTTT. The V and J genes are TRBV6-1 and TRBJ1-5, with TRBD1 identical over 7 bases. V trimming: 7 bases; J trimming: 4 bases; junction bases outside the gene matches: 7. Germline CDR1 and CDR2: MNHNS and SASEGT. The CDR3 length is 14 residues.

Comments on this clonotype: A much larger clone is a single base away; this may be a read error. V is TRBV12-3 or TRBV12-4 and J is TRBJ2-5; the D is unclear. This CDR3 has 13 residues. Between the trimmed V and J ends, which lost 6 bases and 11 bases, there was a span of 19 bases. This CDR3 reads CASRESSLNEQYF. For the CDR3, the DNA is TGTGCCAGCAGGGAGTCGTCGCTCAATGAGCAGTACTTC.

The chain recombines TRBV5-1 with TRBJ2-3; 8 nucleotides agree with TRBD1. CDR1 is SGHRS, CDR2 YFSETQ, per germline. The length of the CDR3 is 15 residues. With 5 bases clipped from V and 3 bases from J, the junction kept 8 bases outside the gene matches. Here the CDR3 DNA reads TGCGCCAGCAGGAGGGACAGGTCGTTAACAGATACGCAGTATTTT. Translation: CASRRDRSLTDTQYF. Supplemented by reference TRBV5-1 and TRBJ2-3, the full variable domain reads KAGVTQTPRYLIKTRGQQVTLSCSPISGHRSVSWYQQTPGQGLQFLFEYFSETQRNKGNFPGRFSGRQFSNSRSEMNVSTLELGDSALYLCASRRDRSLTDTQYFGPGTRLTVL.